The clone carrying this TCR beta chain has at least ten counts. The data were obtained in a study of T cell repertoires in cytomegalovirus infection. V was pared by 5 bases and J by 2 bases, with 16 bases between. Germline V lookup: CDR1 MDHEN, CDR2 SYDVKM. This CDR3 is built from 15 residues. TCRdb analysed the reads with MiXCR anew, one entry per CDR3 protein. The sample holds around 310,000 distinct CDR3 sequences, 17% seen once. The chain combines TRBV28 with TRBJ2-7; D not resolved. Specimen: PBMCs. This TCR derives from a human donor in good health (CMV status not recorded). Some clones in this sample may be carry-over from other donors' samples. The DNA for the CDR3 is TGTGCCAGCAGTGACCCTTGGACGGCGACCTACGAGCAGTACTTC. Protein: CASSDPWTATYEQYF.